Shown below are 5 T cell receptor beta chains from a single sample sequenced in a study of cytomegalovirus exposure and HLA in healthy donors. The PCR made use of 60 Vbeta and 13 Jbeta primers. The table came from immunoSEQ multiplex PCR; TCRdb's copy has only in-frame clones and leaves some out. The sample records approximately 95,000 clones, just under 80% being singletons. The sample consisted of PBMCs. These receptors all stem from a woman aged 40 to 50 in good health and CMV-seropositive.

The V call is TRBV6-1, the J call TRBJ1-5; TRBD1 might be the D (5 bases). There are 13 residues in the CDR3. V dropped 4 bases and J dropped 4 bases, with 8 bases sitting between them. Looked up from germline, CDR1 is MNHNS and CDR2 is SASEGT. The CDR3 DNA is TGTGCCAGCAGTGGGACACTGAATCAGCCCCAGCATTTT. Encoded protein: CASSGTLNQPQHF.

Comments on this clone: At one end the junction does not follow the germline gene, possibly because of a read error. The V and J genes are TRBV29-1 and TRBJ1-2; 10 bases are shared with TRBD1. Looked up from germline, CDR1 is SQVTM and CDR2 is ANQGSEA. The CDR3 loop spans 14 amino acids. This chain's CDR3 is CSVAGTGVNVGYPF. CDR3 bases: TGCAGCGTAGCCGGGACAGGGGTTAATGTCGGCTACCCCTTC.

The chain joins TRBV4-1 to TRBJ2-3; the match to TRBD1 covers 10 bases. The germline V gene encodes CDR1 MGHRA and CDR2 YSYEKL. After removal of 5 bases from V and 5 bases from J, the junction contained 10 bases not matched to a gene. This CDR3 comprises 16 residues. The CDR3: CASSLGQGGDLDTQYF. As DNA, the CDR3 is TGCGCCAGCAGCTTAGGACAGGGGGGAGATTTAGATACGCAGTATTTT.

The chain is built from TRBV4-1 and TRBJ2-5; 7 bases map to TRBD2. The CDR3 runs 15 residues. Germline CDR1 and CDR2: MGHRA and YSYEKL. Trimming took 3 bases from V and 1 from J; bases not matched to a gene: 5. The CDR3 reads CASSHPLAVQETQYF. CDR3 DNA: TGCGCCAGCAGCCACCCTCTAGCGGTCCAAGAGACCCAGTACTTC.

V is TRBV11-3 and J is TRBJ2-3; D not resolved. In germline, CDR1 is SGHNT, CDR2 YENEEA. This CDR3 region has 12 residues. V lost 2 bases and J 4 bases, leaving 4 bases between the germline ends. CDR3 bases: TGTGCCAGCAGCTTACGGGCAGATACGCAGTATTTT. Translated: CASSLRADTQYF.